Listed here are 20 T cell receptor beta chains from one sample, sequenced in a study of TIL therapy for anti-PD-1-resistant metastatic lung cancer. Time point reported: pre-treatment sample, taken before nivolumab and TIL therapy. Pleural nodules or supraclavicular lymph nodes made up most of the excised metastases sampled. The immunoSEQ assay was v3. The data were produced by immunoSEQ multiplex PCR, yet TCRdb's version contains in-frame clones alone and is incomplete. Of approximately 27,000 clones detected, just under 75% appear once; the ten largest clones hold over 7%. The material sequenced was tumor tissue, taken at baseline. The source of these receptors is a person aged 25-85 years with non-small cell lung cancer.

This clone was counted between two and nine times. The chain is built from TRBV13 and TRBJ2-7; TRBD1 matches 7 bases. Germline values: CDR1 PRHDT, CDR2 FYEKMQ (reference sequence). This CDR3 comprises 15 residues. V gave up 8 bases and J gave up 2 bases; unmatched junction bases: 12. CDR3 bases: TGTGCCAGCTGCTCGATCGCGACAGGGACCTACGAGCAGTACTTC. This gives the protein CASCSIATGTYEQYF.

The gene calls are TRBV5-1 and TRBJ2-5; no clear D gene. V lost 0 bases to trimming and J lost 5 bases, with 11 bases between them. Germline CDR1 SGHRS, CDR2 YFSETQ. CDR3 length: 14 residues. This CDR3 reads CASSLEVGPETQYF. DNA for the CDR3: TGCGCCAGCAGCTTGGAGGTCGGTCCGGAGACCCAGTACTTC.

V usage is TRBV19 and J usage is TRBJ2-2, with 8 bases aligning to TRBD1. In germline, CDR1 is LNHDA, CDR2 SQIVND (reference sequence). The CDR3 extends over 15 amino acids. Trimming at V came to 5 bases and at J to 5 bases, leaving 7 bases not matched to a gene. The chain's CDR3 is CASSYGQGRTGELFF. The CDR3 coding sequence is TGTGCCAGTAGTTATGGACAGGGTAGGACCGGGGAGCTGTTTTTT.

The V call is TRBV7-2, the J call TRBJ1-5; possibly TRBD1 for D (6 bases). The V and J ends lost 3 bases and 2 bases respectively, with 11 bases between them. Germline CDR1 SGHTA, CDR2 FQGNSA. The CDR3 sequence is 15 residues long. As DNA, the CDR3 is TGTGCCAGCAGCTTTTCCCGACAGGGCAATCAGCCCCAGCATTTT. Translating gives CASSFSRQGNQPQHF.

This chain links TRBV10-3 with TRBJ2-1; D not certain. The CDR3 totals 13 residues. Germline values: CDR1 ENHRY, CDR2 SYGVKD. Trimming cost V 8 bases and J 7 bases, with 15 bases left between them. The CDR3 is CAIRAAEGNEQFF. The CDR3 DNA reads TGTGCCATCCGGGCGGCAGAAGGGAATGAGCAGTTCTTC.

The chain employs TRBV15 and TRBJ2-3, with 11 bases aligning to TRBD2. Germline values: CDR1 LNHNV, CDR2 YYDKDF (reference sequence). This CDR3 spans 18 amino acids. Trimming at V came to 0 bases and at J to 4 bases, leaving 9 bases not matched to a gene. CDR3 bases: TGTGCCACCAGCAGAGATAGCGGGGGGGCCGGGGACGCAGATACGCAGTATTTT. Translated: CATSRDSGGAGDADTQYF. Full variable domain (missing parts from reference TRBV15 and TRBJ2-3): DAMVIQNPRYQVTQFGKPVTLSCSQTLNHNVMYWYQQKSSQAPKLLFHYYDKDFNNEADTPDNFQSRRPNTSFCFLDIRSPGLGDTAMYLCATSRDSGGAGDADTQYFGPGTRLTVL.

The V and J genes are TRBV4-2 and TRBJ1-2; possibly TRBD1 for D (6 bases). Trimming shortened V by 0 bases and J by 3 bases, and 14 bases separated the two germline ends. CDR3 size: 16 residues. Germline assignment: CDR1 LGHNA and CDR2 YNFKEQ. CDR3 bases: TGTGCCAGCAGCCAAGAGGGGGCCGGGGATGACTATGGCTACACCTTC. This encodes CASSQEGAGDDYGYTF.

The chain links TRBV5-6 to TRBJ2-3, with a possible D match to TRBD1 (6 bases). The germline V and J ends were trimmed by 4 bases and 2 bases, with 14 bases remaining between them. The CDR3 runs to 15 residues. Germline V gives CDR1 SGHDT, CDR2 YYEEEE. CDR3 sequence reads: CASSVGHSSTDTQYF. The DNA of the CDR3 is TGTGCCAGCAGCGTGGGACATTCGTCCACAGATACGCAGTATTTT.

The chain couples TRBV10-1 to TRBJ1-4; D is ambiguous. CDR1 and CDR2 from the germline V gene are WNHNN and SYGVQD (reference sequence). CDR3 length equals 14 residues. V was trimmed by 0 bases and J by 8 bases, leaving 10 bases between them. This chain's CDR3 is CASSESRVDEKLFF. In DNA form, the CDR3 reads TGCGCCAGCAGTGAGTCGAGGGTGGACGAAAAACTGTTTTTT.

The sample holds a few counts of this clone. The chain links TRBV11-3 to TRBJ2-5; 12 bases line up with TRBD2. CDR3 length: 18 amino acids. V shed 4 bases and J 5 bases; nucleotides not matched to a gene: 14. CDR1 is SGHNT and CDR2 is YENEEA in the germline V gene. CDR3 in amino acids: CASSSSPLAGGPEETQYF. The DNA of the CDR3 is TGTGCCAGCAGCTCCTCCCCTCTAGCGGGGGGGCCGGAGGAGACCCAGTACTTC.

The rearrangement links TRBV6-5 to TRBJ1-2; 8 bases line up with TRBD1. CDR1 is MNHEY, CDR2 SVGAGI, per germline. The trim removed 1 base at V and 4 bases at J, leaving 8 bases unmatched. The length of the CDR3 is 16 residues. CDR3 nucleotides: TGTGCCAGCAGTTACTTTCAGGGGGCACAGGGCTATGGCTACACCTTC. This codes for CASSYFQGAQGYGYTF.

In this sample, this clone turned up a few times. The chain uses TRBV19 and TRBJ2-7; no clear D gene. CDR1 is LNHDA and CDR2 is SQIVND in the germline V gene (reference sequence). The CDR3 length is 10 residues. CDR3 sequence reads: CAWRNYEQYF. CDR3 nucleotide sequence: TGTGCGTGGCGGAACTACGAGCAGTACTTC.

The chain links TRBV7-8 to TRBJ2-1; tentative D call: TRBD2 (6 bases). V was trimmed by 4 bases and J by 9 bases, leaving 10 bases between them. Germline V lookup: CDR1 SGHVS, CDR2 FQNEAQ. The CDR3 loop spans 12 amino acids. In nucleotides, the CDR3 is TGTGCCAGCAGCTCGCAGGAGGGTGAGCAGTTCTTC. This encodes CASSSQEGEQFF.

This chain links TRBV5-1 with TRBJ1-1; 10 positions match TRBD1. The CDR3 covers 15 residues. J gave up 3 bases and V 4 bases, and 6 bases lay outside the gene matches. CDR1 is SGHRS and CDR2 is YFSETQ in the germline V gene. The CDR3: CASSLAGQGYTEAFF. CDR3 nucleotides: TGCGCCAGCAGCCTAGCGGGACAGGGGTACACTGAAGCTTTCTTT. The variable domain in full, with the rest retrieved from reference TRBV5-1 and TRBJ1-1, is KAGVTQTPRYLIKTRGQQVTLSCSPISGHRSVSWYQQTPGQGLQFLFEYFSETQRNKGNFPGRFSGRQFSNSRSEMNVSTLELGDSALYLCASSLAGQGYTEAFFGQGTRLTVV.

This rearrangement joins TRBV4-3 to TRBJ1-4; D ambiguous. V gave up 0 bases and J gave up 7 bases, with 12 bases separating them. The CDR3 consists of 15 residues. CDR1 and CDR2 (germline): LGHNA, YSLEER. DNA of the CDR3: TGCGCCAGCAGCCAAGAATCTAACTGGGGTGAAAAACTGTTTTTT. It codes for CASSQESNWGEKLFF.

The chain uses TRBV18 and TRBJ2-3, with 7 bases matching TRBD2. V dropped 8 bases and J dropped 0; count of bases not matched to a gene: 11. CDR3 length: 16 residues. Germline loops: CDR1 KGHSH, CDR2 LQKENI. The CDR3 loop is CASRSSTSLSTDTQYF. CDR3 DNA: TGTGCCAGCCGTTCCTCGACTAGCCTCAGCACAGATACGCAGTATTTT.

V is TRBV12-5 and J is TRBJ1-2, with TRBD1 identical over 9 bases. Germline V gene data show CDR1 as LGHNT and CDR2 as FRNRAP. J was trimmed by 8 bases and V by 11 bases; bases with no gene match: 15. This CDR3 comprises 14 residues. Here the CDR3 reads CAFLGDRVIGGYTF. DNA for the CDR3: TGTGCTTTTCTCGGGGACAGGGTGATCGGCGGCTACACCTTC.

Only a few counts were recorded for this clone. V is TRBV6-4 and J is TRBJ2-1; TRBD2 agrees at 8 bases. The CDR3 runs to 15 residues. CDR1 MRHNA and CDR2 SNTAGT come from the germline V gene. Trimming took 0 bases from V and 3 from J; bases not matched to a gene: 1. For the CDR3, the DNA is TGTGCCAGCAGTGACTCCGGGGGGGGCTACAATGAGCAGTTCTTC. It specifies CASSDSGGGYNEQFF.

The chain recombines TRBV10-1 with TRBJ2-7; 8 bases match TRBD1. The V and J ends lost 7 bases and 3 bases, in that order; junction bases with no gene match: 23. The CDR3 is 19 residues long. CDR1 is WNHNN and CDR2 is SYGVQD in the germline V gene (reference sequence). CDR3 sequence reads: CASMDLPCSPGQARYEQYF. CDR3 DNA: TGCGCCAGCATGGACCTACCTTGCTCTCCGGGACAGGCCCGCTACGAGCAGTACTTC.

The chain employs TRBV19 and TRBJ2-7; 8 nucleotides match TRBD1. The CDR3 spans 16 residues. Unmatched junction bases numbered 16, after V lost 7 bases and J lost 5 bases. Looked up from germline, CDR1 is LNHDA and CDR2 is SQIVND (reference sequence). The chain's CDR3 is CASTATGAPKDHEQYF. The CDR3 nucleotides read TGTGCCAGTACCGCGACAGGGGCTCCAAAGGACCACGAGCAGTACTTC.